This TCR beta chain was recovered during a study of control samples from healthy donors and cancer patients. This CDR3 has 13 amino acids. Trimming removed 9 bases at V and 1 base at J, with 12 bases between. Germline loops: CDR1 MNHEY, CDR2 SMNVEV (reference sequence). This table comes from immunoSEQ multiplex PCR, and its TCRdb copy is limited to in-frame clones, with some not included. The sample shows more than 85,000 clones, under 95% of them seen only once. Sequencing used blood. This receptor was identified in a woman aged 18-29 years in good health. The chain has TRBV27 and TRBJ1-1; D not certain. DNA for the CDR3: TGTGCCAGTAAGGACTTTGGGAACACTGAAGCTTTCTTT. It specifies CASKDFGNTEAFF.